Listed here are 11 T cell receptor beta chains from one sample, sequenced in a study of OX40 agonist ivuxolimab in advanced cancers. Clones were read by immunoSEQ multiplex PCR, and TCRdb kept only the in-frame ones, dropping some. Among fewer than 35,000 clones listed, approximately 89% were seen once. Material: CD4+ or CD8+ T cells sorted from blood, obtained in a trial of the OX40 agonist ivuxolimab. The receptors come from an adult with an advanced solid tumor such as melanoma, head and neck, liver or kidney cancer.

This clone appeared a single time. The rearrangement uses TRBV16 and TRBJ1-5; D remains ambiguous. The CDR3 is made up of 15 amino acids. Germline V gives CDR1 KGHSY, CDR2 FQNENV. The germline V and J ends were trimmed by 4 bases and 4 bases, with 14 bases remaining between them. Here the CDR3 reads CASSLLGVGNQPQHF. The CDR3 nucleotides are TGTGCCAGCAGCCTACTGGGTGTAGGGAATCAGCCCCAGCATTTT.

The chain has TRBV6-5 and TRBJ2-7, with D perhaps matching TRBD1 or TRBD2 (5 bases each). Germline V lookup: CDR1 MNHEY, CDR2 SVGAGI. The CDR3 sequence is 12 residues long. Trimming shortened V by 6 bases and J by 1 base, and 7 bases separated the two germline ends. CDR3 DNA: TGTGCCAGCAGGAGGGGATCCTACGAGCAGTACTTC. Protein sequence: CASRRGSYEQYF.

The rearrangement joins TRBV5-5 to TRBJ2-7; D possibly uses TRBD1 or TRBD2 (5 bases each). There are 13 residues in the CDR3. Germline assignment: CDR1 SGHKS and CDR2 YYEKEE (reference sequence). Trimming removed 4 bases from V and 0 bases from J, with 8 bases in between. The CDR3 region has the DNA TGTGCCAGCAGCGGGGGACCCTCCTACGAGCAGTACTTC. It encodes CASSGGPSYEQYF.

V gene TRBV27 combines with J gene TRBJ2-3; D gene ambiguous. Germline CDR1 reads MNHEY; CDR2 reads SMNVEV (reference sequence). With 3 bases removed from V and 6 bases from J, the gap between germline ends came to 10 bases. CDR3 length: 13 amino acids. The CDR3 nucleotides are TGTGCCAGCAGTTTTGTACAGAAGGATACGCAGTATTTT. It specifies CASSFVQKDTQYF.

A few counts support this clone. The chain is built from TRBV7-8 and TRBJ2-2, with TRBD2 matching over 7 bases. The CDR3 has 16 residues. Looked up from germline, CDR1 is SGHVS and CDR2 is FQNEAQ. V dropped 5 bases and J dropped 1; count of bases not matched to a gene: 7. CDR3 loop: CASSPPAGENTGELFF. The CDR3 nucleotides are TGTGCCAGCAGCCCCCCCGCGGGGGAGAACACCGGGGAGCTGTTTTTT.

V and J are TRBV2 and TRBJ1-6, with 9 bases identical to TRBD1. After removal of 7 bases from V and 6 bases from J, the junction contained 7 bases not matched to a gene. CDR1 and CDR2 (germline): SNHLY, FYNNEI. The CDR3 runs to 15 residues. This CDR3 is CASKSGTGFNSPLHF. The CDR3, as DNA: TGTGCCAGCAAGTCCGGGACAGGGTTTAATTCACCCCTCCACTTT.

The chain has TRBV6-1 and TRBJ1-1; maybe TRBD1 (6 bases). Looked up from germline, CDR1 is MNHNS and CDR2 is SASEGT. CDR3 length: 12 residues. Trimming cost V 6 bases and J 1 base, with 6 bases left between them. This CDR3 is CASRTGNTEAFF. The CDR3 DNA sequence: TGTGCCAGCAGGACAGGGAACACTGAAGCTTTCTTT.

The V and J genes are TRBV7-9 and TRBJ2-7, with a weak D call TRBD2 (6 bases). This CDR3 comprises 16 residues. CDR1 and CDR2 (germline): SEHNR, FQNEAQ (reference sequence). The germline V and J ends were trimmed by 4 bases and 0 bases, with 16 bases remaining between them. Here the CDR3 reads CASSSTTGTLSYEQYF. CDR3 DNA sequence: TGTGCCAGCAGCTCTACAACCGGGACTCTCTCCTACGAGCAGTACTTC. The full variable domain, in which reference TRBV7-9 and TRBJ2-7 provide the parts outside the CDR3, is DTGVSQNPRHKITKRGQNVTFRCDPISEHNRLYWYRQTLGQGPEFLTYFQNEAQLEKSRLLSDRFSAERPKGSFSTLEIQRTEQGDSAMYLCASSSTTGTLSYEQYFGPGTRLTVT.

The chain joins TRBV6-6 to TRBJ2-2, with D tentatively TRBD1 (6 bases). Germline-derived CDR1 and CDR2 are MNHNY and SVGAGI (reference sequence). V was shortened by 7 bases and J by 8 bases, with 20 bases between the two germline ends. The CDR3 totals 15 residues. The DNA for the CDR3 is TGTGCCAGCACCTATACCAGGGGCGCACCGGGGGAGCTGTTTTTT. This codes for CASTYTRGAPGELFF.

Here the CDR3 DNA reads TGTGCCAGCAGCCAAGTCAGGGGGCTGTCCTACGAGCAGTACTTC. Translated: CASSQVRGLSYEQYF. The chain combines TRBV14 with TRBJ2-7; 8 bases are a match to TRBD1. Germline-derived CDR1 and CDR2 are SGHDN and FVKESK. Unmatched junction bases numbered 3, after V lost 1 base and J lost 1 base. The CDR3 runs to 15 residues.

The V call is TRBV4-1, the J call TRBJ2-7, with 8 nucleotides matching TRBD1. The CDR3 is made up of 18 amino acids. The V gene's germline CDR1 is MGHRA and CDR2 YSYEKL. Trimming cost V 3 bases and J 3 bases; bases outside gene matches: 16. This chain's CDR3 is CASSHPVPTGTGNYEQYF. In nucleotides, the CDR3 is TGCGCCAGCAGCCACCCTGTACCAACCGGGACAGGTAACTACGAGCAGTACTTC.